These T cell receptor beta chains were read from a single sample in a study of cytomegalovirus exposure and HLA in healthy donors. Libraries were prepared by immunoSEQ multiplex PCR; TCRdb keeps only in-frame clonotypes and omits some of them. Of roughly 130,000 clones listed, over 60% are singletons. Sequencing input: PBMCs. Every receptor here comes from a male donor in good health and CMV-seropositive. Each CDR3 is given without its conserved first and last residue. Each record gives: V gene, CDR3 protein.

>TRBV18
ASSPPATALSLEQY
>TRBV11-2
ASSSSGTSGSYNEQF
>TRBV10-2
ASSLPGSGYEQY
>TRBV13
ASSSFPRNTEAF
>TRBV4-2
ASSQDYEGEETQY
>TRBV5-1
ASSRDSQNTEAF
>TRBV30
AWSVTRDTEAF
>TRBV5-6
ASSPPSYEQY
>TRBV14
ASSQVGGTGANVLT
>TRBV19
ASSIQGLFTEAF
>TRBV28
ASSSRTTLSYEQY
>TRBV6-5
ASSWFGGNQPQH
>TRBV5-1
ASRQGAKDSPLH
>TRBV6-5
ASRRTGFSTEAF
>TRBV5-1
ASRRQELNTEAF
>TRBV5-1
ASSLGRQVQETQY
>TRBV6-4
ASSDSAGSGANVLT
>TRBV29-1
SVFLPERGSTGELF
>TRBV7-9
SSSAEGYEQY
>TRBV7-2
ASSLTGEEADTQY
>TRBV6-5
ASRLQGAGGYT
>TRBV4-1
ASSQVGRNYGYT
>TRBV19
ASSSLAGVSGELF
>TRBV6-1
ASRVDRGAQPQH
>TRBV28
ASTAREKVYTEQY
>TRBV28
ASSFSGGYEQY
>TRBV6-1
ASSAQGRETQY
>TRBV4-3
ASSQDPGTRNNEQF
>TRBV5-4
ASSWGRGGDTQY
>TRBV4-3
ASSPSLAGEGAYNEQF
>TRBV11-1
ASSLLAGGYNEQF
>TRBV11-2
ASSSLTGLAYNEQF
>TRBV27
ASRLREQRGGSPLH
>TRBV5-8
ASSLGTGTYEQY
>TRBV7-8
ASSLGTGDSQPQH
>TRBV9
ASSVQGANTEAF
>TRBV27
ASSLTGAGEQY
>TRBV7-6
ASSPDVGLTDTRY
>TRBV18
ASSPGRVAEKLF
>TRBV7-3
ASSLSGLAGTDTQY
>TRBV6-6
ASSYVRQGIDTQY
>TRBV27
ASSFSKYILRGDRGLGEQF
>TRBV7-9
SSSHPKGQGGLETQY
>TRBV19
ASSITGIETQY
>TRBV28
ASSWGEGPRYEQY
>TRBV7-9
ASSLGLSYEQY
>TRBV7-3
ASSLTSGSDEQF
>TRBV9
ASSVATGGPPQETQY
>TRBV6-6
ASSYGTPSNQPQH
>TRBV9
ASGPGASGRRETQY
>TRBV16
ASSPGTTVRQPQH
>TRBV4-2
ASSPLAGTSAAYEQY
>TRBV27
ASSPPGEGIGEQF
>TRBV27
ARRTGGEFVGTEAF
>TRBV4-1
ASRQSLLAGGRSTDTQY
>TRBV5-6
ASSSGGQEAF
>TRBV5-5
ASSLPYRGVYEQY
>TRBV18
ANSNTGDSQGTQY
>TRBV6-1
ATRGGAVPSQPQH